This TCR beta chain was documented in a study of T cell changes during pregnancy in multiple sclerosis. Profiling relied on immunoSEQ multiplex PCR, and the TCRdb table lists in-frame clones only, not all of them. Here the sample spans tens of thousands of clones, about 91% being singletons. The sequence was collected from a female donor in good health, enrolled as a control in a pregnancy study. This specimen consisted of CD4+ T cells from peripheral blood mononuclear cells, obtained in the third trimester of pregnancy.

CDR3 sequence (DNA): TGTGCCTGGTCCCGGGACAGGGGGTTACTCGAGCAGTACTTC. Translation gives CAWSRDRGLLEQYF. The chain links TRBV30 to TRBJ2-7; TRBD1 aligns across 11 bases. Germline values: CDR1 GTSNPN, CDR2 SVGIG (reference sequence). The length of the CDR3 is 14 residues. V dropped 5 bases and J dropped 6; count of bases not matched to a gene: 9.